This T cell receptor (beta chain) was recorded in a study of cytotoxic CD8 clonotypes in ibrutinib-treated CLL. Study in general: The patient breakdown showed fewer than twelve relapsed/refractory and about 16 treatment-naive cases, with under 18 IGHV unmutated.

General study findings and limits: Public clonotypes showed up rarely, and on treatment they shrank or held steady.

The CDR3 is made up of 13 amino acids. V lost 4 bases, J lost 7 bases, and 5 bases stayed unmatched. The germline V gene encodes CDR1 SGHRS and CDR2 YFSETQ. Profiling relied on immunoSEQ multiplex PCR, and the TCRdb table lists in-frame clones only, not all of them. The sample yields nearly 300,000 clones, around 77% seen once. This clone occurred a few times. Its antigen is not known. The chain combines TRBV5-1 with TRBJ1-2; TRBD1 aligns across 9 bases. The sequence came from a human donor with chronic lymphocytic leukemia. The sequencing used PBMCs, collected at disease progression, from a patient treated with ibrutinib. The CDR3 DNA reads as TGCGCCAGCAGCATACAGGGGGCAGGTGGCTACACCTTC. Its translation: CASSIQGAGGYTF.